The 20 T cell receptor beta chains listed next were all sequenced from one sample in a study of PD-L1 blockade in urothelial cancer. Sequencing used immunoSEQ multiplex PCR; TCRdb keeps in-frame clones, though not all of them. The sample lists about 84,000 clones, 90% occurring once. This specimen was PBMCs, taken around atezolizumab (anti-PD-L1) treatment. Receptor source: a man in his sixties with urothelial cancer.

This clone was counted once. The chain links TRBV5-4 to TRBJ2-1; TRBD2 matches at 8 bases. CDR3 length: 15 amino acids. Germline V lookup: CDR1 SGHNT, CDR2 YYREEE (reference sequence). V dropped 0 bases and J dropped 5; count of bases not matched to a gene: 4. The CDR3 DNA follows: TGTGCCAGCAGCTTGGTTAGCGGGGCAAACAATGAGCAGTTCTTC. The encoded protein is CASSLVSGANNEQFF.

The table lists this clone with a count of one. The chain carries TRBV19 and TRBJ2-5, with D possibly TRBD2 on 6 matching bases. Germline values: CDR1 LNHDA, CDR2 SQIVND (reference sequence). V gave up 5 bases and J gave up 2 bases, with 18 bases separating them. This CDR3 contains 16 residues. CDR3 sequence (DNA): TGTGCCAGTAGTCCCACCCCGGGAGCCTTGCAAGAGACCCAGTACTTC. This codes for CASSPTPGALQETQYF.

The V call is TRBV5-1, the J call TRBJ2-3; 7 bases fit TRBD1. The CDR3 totals 15 residues. V was clipped by 4 bases and J by 6 bases; unmatched bases: 11. Per the germline V gene, CDR1 is SGHRS and CDR2 is YFSETQ. The CDR3 DNA reads TGCGCCAGCAGCCACAACCTCGACAGGGCTGATACGCAGTATTTT. This encodes CASSHNLDRADTQYF.

This chain connects TRBV6-6 to TRBJ2-5; D is possibly TRBD1 (6 bases). Trimming removed 6 bases from V and 1 base from J, with 12 bases in between. Germline assignment: CDR1 MNHNY and CDR2 SVGAGI (reference sequence). This CDR3 is built from 14 residues. CDR3 sequence (DNA): TGTGCCAGCAGGAGGACAGATAGCCAAGAGACCCAGTACTTC. It translates to CASRRTDSQETQYF.

The CDR3 DNA is TGTGCCAGTAGGATTACCGGGACAGGGAACACCGGGGAGCTGTTTTTT. It yields the protein CASRITGTGNTGELFF. V and J are TRBV19 and TRBJ2-2; 8 bases line up with TRBD1. V lost 6 bases to trimming and J lost 1 base; unmatched junction nucleotides: 7. Germline lookup yields CDR1 LNHDA and CDR2 SQIVND (reference sequence). CDR3 length equals 16 residues.

The chain combines TRBV9 with TRBJ1-1, with 8 bases matching TRBD1. Germline V gene sequence: CDR1 SGDLS, CDR2 YYNGEE. Trimming at V came to 4 bases and at J to 7 bases, leaving 15 bases not matched to a gene. There are 16 residues in the CDR3. The CDR3 is CASSLDGRGLGGEAFF. CDR3 bases: TGTGCCAGCAGCCTCGACGGCAGGGGGCTTGGTGGTGAAGCTTTCTTT.

The rearrangement links TRBV5-6 to TRBJ1-2; 8 positions match TRBD1. Per germline, CDR1 SGHDT and CDR2 YYEEEE. The CDR3 extends over 15 amino acids. With 4 bases clipped from V and 7 bases from J, the junction kept 12 bases outside the gene matches. CDR3 sequence reads: CASSLPQGAGFGYTF. CDR3 coding DNA: TGTGCCAGCAGCCTCCCCCAGGGGGCAGGTTTTGGCTACACCTTC.

The chain combines TRBV29-1 with TRBJ1-2, with TRBD1 identical over 10 bases. The CDR3 extends over 12 amino acids. From germline, CDR1 is SQVTM and CDR2 ANQGSEA. V was clipped by 7 bases and J by 7 bases; unmatched bases: 6. The DNA of the CDR3 is TGCAGCGCTCCGGGACAGGGGTTTGGCTACACCTTC. It translates to CSAPGQGFGYTF.

The chain uses TRBV11-2 and TRBJ2-7; TRBD1 aligns across 9 bases. Germline CDR1 and CDR2: SGHAT and FQNNGV. Germline trimming cut 3 bases from V and 3 bases from J; bases unmatched to any gene: 3. The CDR3 contains 14 residues. In DNA form, the CDR3 reads TGTGCCAGCAGCTTTGGGACAGGGTTCTACGAGCAGTACTTC. It translates to CASSFGTGFYEQYF.

The chain recombines TRBV5-1 with TRBJ2-1; the D is unclear. V lost 2 bases and J lost 8, with 17 bases in between. The CDR3 contains 15 residues. Germline loops: CDR1 SGHRS, CDR2 YFSETQ. The CDR3 bases are TGCGCCAGCAGCTTTTTAACAGACGAGTCATATGAGCAGTTCTTC. Translated: CASSFLTDESYEQFF.

CDR3 in amino acids: CASSSYVRGSQPQHF. CDR3 DNA sequence: TGTGCCAGCAGTTCCTACGTTAGAGGGAGTCAGCCCCAGCATTTT. The rearrangement links TRBV28 to TRBJ1-5; no definite D call. V lost 4 bases to trimming and J lost 6 bases, with 16 bases between them. CDR1 is MDHEN, CDR2 SYDVKM, per germline. CDR3 size: 15 residues.

J is TRBJ1-5 and V is TRBV4-2; TRBD1 matches at 9 bases. J was trimmed by 2 bases and V by 4 bases; bases with no gene match: 9. The CDR3 length is 17 residues. Germline CDR1 is LGHNA and CDR2 is YNFKEQ. The CDR3 DNA reads as TGTGCCAGCAGCCCCCGGACAGGGGAAGGGGGCAATCAGCCCCAGCATTTT. Protein: CASSPRTGEGGNQPQHF.

This clone was seen a single time. This chain links TRBV7-2 with TRBJ2-7; the match to TRBD2 covers 7 bases. Germline CDR1 and CDR2: SGHTA and FQGNSA. After removal of 3 bases from V and 3 bases from J, the junction contained 8 bases not matched to a gene. The CDR3 is 15 amino acids. The CDR3 DNA is TGTGCCAGCAGCTTCAGGGCTAGCGGAGGCTACGAGCAGTACTTC. As protein: CASSFRASGGYEQYF.

The chain employs TRBV2 and TRBJ1-1; D is uncertain. The germline gives CDR1 SNHLY, CDR2 FYNNEI. This CDR3 is 14 amino acids long. V was cut by 1 base and J by 1 base, with 7 bases left in between. Written as DNA, the CDR3 is TGTGCCAGCAGTGAAGACGAGGGGAACACTGAAGCTTTCTTT. This translates into CASSEDEGNTEAFF.

The genes are TRBV7-3 and TRBJ2-7; perhaps TRBD1 as D (8 bases). Germline loops: CDR1 SGHTA, CDR2 FQGTGA. Trimming shortened V by 3 bases and J by 0 bases, and 21 bases separated the two germline ends. The CDR3 has 18 residues. The CDR3 DNA sequence: TGTGCCAGCAGCTTTAGGGGAGGGGGACAGGAAAGCTCCTACGAGCAGTACTTC. It specifies CASSFRGGGQESSYEQYF.

The rearrangement joins TRBV7-3 to TRBJ1-4; perhaps TRBD1 as D (5 bases). Trimming stripped 1 base from V and 4 bases from J, with 10 bases between. The CDR3 covers 15 residues. Germline-derived CDR1 and CDR2 are SGHTA and FQGTGA. The CDR3 DNA sequence: TGTGCCAGCAGCTTAAGCGGGGGAAATAATGAAAAACTGTTTTTT. As protein: CASSLSGGNNEKLFF.

This chain links TRBV5-1 with TRBJ2-2; D possibly corresponds to TRBD2 (6 bases). The V end was cut by 0 bases, the J end by 5 bases, with 11 bases between. The CDR3 covers 15 residues. Germline V gene data show CDR1 as SGHRS and CDR2 as YFSETQ. The CDR3 reads CASSLAVAGTGELFF. CDR3 bases: TGCGCCAGCAGCTTGGCCGTGGCGGGGACCGGGGAGCTGTTTTTT.

The count of this clone is one. This sequence joins TRBV15 and TRBJ2-5; maybe TRBD2 (5 bases). CDR3 size: 13 residues. Looked up from germline, CDR1 is LNHNV and CDR2 is YYDKDF (reference sequence). Trimming pared 0 bases from V and 11 bases from J, leaving 13 bases between. The CDR3 DNA follows: TGTGCCACCAGCAGAGATGCGGGCGGTCATCAGTACTTC. Translated: CATSRDAGGHQYF.

The chain uses TRBV19 and TRBJ2-1; 13 nucleotides line up with TRBD2. This CDR3 is 15 amino acids long. The V segment lost 6 bases and the J segment 8 bases; nucleotides outside the gene matches: 7. Per the germline V gene, CDR1 is LNHDA and CDR2 is SQIVND (reference sequence). CDR3 amino acids: CASSVGTSGIDEQFF. The CDR3 coding sequence is TGTGCCAGTAGCGTCGGGACTAGCGGGATCGATGAGCAGTTCTTC.

The chain uses TRBV4-1 and TRBJ2-3; 9 positions agree with TRBD2. This CDR3 spans 17 amino acids. Unmatched junction bases numbered 8, after V lost 4 bases and J lost 0 bases. Germline assignment: CDR1 MGHRA and CDR2 YSYEKL. In DNA, the CDR3 is TGCGCCAGCAGCCTACAACCCAGCGGGGGGAGCACAGATACGCAGTATTTT. It translates to CASSLQPSGGSTDTQYF.